The 26 T cell receptor beta chains below come from one sample, sequenced in a study of patients and donors after allogeneic stem cell transplantation (dated by TCRdb to the early 2020s). The method behind the library was RT-PCR. For sequencing, a NextSeq 550 was employed. Through fastp at Q25 and MiXCR, TCRdb rebuilt clones from the public reads, retaining in-frame beta chains. Rows are combined by CDR3 protein, so each entry shows the most common genes and DNA. In all, the sample holds about 400,000 distinct CDR3 sequences, and 16% of those were seen once. Roughly 7.2% of the sample goes to the ten largest clones. Sequencing was done on a sample of blood, either unsorted or a sorted T cell fraction (not recorded which). The receptors originated from a human donor who was either an allogeneic HSCT recipient or a stem cell or donor lymphocyte infusion donor (not recorded which). It is not recorded whose cells these are; they may come from a transplant donor.

The genes are TRBV6-1 and TRBJ2-3; possibly TRBD1 or TRBD2 for D (5 bases each). CDR1 and CDR2 (germline): MNHNS, SASEGT. The CDR3 consists of 14 residues. The V gene lost 7 bases and the J gene lost 3 bases, with 14 bases spanning the gap. The CDR3 is CASTLGERTDTQYF. The CDR3 nucleotides are TGTGCCAGCACCCTAGGGGAGAGGACAGATACGCAGTATTTT.

This clonotype was found a few times. The chain is built from TRBV20-1 and TRBJ2-7, with D possibly TRBD1 on 7 matching bases. This CDR3 comprises 14 residues. V was cut by 3 bases and J by 4 bases, with 16 bases left in between. Germline V gives CDR1 DFQATT, CDR2 SNEGSKA (reference sequence). CDR3 coding DNA: TGCAGTGCTAGCGGAGGGGCCAGGGGGTACGAGCAGTACTTC. It specifies CSASGGARGYEQYF.

This clonotype occurred a few times. This chain links TRBV29-1 with TRBJ2-2, with D perhaps TRBD1 or TRBD2 (6 bases each). Trimming took off 3 bases at V and 3 bases at J, with 8 bases between the two ends. This CDR3 has 13 amino acids. Germline CDR1 SQVTM, CDR2 ANQGSEA. This CDR3 reads CSVERGDTGELFF. The CDR3 nucleotides read TGCAGCGTTGAGAGGGGGGACACCGGGGAGCTGTTTTTT.

The rearrangement uses TRBV4-1 and TRBJ2-3; D remains ambiguous. The germline V gene encodes CDR1 MGHRA and CDR2 YSYEKL. Between the trimmed V and J ends, which lost 0 bases and 7 bases, there was a span of 5 bases. The CDR3 sequence is 12 residues long. CDR3 sequence reads: CASSQDGNTQYF. In nucleotides, the CDR3 is TGCGCCAGCAGCCAAGATGGAAATACGCAGTATTTT.

Ten or more counts support this clonotype. The chain recombines TRBV7-9 with TRBJ2-5; possible D gene TRBD1, 5 bases. CDR3 size: 14 residues. Per germline, CDR1 SEHNR and CDR2 FQNEAQ (reference sequence). V shed 4 bases and J shed 1 base, with 10 bases lying between them. In DNA, the CDR3 is TGTGCCAGCAGCTCCCGCGACAGCCAAGAGACCCAGTACTTC. This translates into CASSSRDSQETQYF.

The chain carries TRBV6-1 and TRBJ1-5, with 9 bases that match TRBD1. In germline, CDR1 is MNHNS, CDR2 SASEGT. CDR3 size: 12 residues. The ends lost 6 bases at V and 9 bases at J; junction bases unmatched: 3. As DNA, the CDR3 is TGTGCCAGCAGCGGGACAGGGTGGCCCCAGCATTTT. Translating it yields CASSGTGWPQHF.

This clonotype occurred many times. This chain links TRBV7-8 with TRBJ2-1, with D perhaps matching TRBD1 or TRBD2 (5 bases each). V lost 2 bases, J lost 8 bases, and 13 bases lay in between. From germline, CDR1 is SGHVS and CDR2 FQNEAQ. The CDR3 consists of 14 residues. The CDR3 region has the DNA TGTGCCAGCAGCTTAAGTTTGGGGACCGATGAGCAGTTCTTC. This encodes CASSLSLGTDEQFF. Based on the CDR3 plus reference TRBV7-8 and TRBJ2-1, the full variable domain is GAGVSQSPRYKVAKRGQDVALRCDPISGHVSLFWYQQALGQGPEFLTYFQNEAQLDKSGLPSDRFFAERPEGSVSTLKIQRTQQEDSAVYLCASSLSLGTDEQFFGPGTRLTVL.

A few counts support this clonotype. J is TRBJ2-1 and V is TRBV4-2; 11 nucleotides line up with TRBD2. CDR1 LGHNA and CDR2 YNFKEQ come from the germline V gene. Trimming removed 0 bases from V and 13 bases from J; junction bases left unmatched: 2. This CDR3 spans 13 amino acids. CDR3 DNA sequence: TGTGCCAGCAGCCAAGACCTAGCGGGGGGTCAGTTCTTC. Encoded protein: CASSQDLAGGQFF.

This clonotype was observed a few times. V usage is TRBV12-3 or TRBV12-4 and J usage is TRBJ1-5, with D unclear. V gave up 3 bases and J gave up 0 bases, with 15 bases separating them. The CDR3 length is 17 residues. The CDR3: CASSLGRRQYSNQPQHF. CDR3 DNA sequence: TGTGCCAGCAGTTTGGGTCGACGGCAATATAGCAATCAGCCCCAGCATTTT.

This chain links TRBV10-3 with TRBJ2-5; D gene unclear. The CDR3 spans 12 residues. CDR1 ENHRY and CDR2 SYGVKD come from the germline V gene. Trimming shortened V by 10 bases and J by 2 bases, and 11 bases separated the two germline ends. The DNA of the CDR3 is TGTGCCACCGGCCCTACGCAAGAGACCCAGTACTTC. Translating gives CATGPTQETQYF.

There are many counts of this clonotype. The chain employs TRBV19 and TRBJ2-1; TRBD2 matches 8 bases. The germline V gene has CDR1 LNHDA and CDR2 SQIVND (reference sequence). The junction had 4 bases not matched to a gene; V was cut back by 6 bases and J by 0 bases. The length of the CDR3 is 15 residues. In DNA, the CDR3 is TGTGCCAGTAGCCGAACTAGCGGCTCCTACAATGAGCAGTTCTTC. Its translation is CASSRTSGSYNEQFF.

In its sample, this clonotype was seen a few times. The chain carries TRBV21-1 and TRBJ2-2; the table's D call, TRBD1, has no DNA check behind it. TRBV21-1 is an annotated pseudogene. The length of the CDR3 is 12 residues. CDR3 DNA: TGTGCCAGGGGGGGGGCCACCGGGGAGCTGTTTTTT. Its protein is CARGGATGELFF.

The V gene is TRBV18, the J gene TRBJ2-2; D not resolved. CDR1 KGHSH and CDR2 LQKENI come from the germline V gene. Trimming stripped 4 bases from V and 0 bases from J, with 6 bases between. CDR3 size: 14 residues. As DNA, the CDR3 is TGTGCCAGCTCACGTGTATCGAACACCGGGGAGCTGTTTTTT. Protein product: CASSRVSNTGELFF.

This chain links TRBV18 with TRBJ2-3, with D uncertain. The CDR3 spans 13 residues. The germline gives CDR1 KGHSH, CDR2 LQKENI. Trimming took off 3 bases at V and 0 bases at J, with 4 bases between the two ends. The CDR3 loop reads CASSPSSTDTQYF. For the CDR3, the DNA is TGTGCCAGCTCACCCTCTAGCACAGATACGCAGTATTTT.

This clonotype was counted many times. The chain is built from TRBV7-7 and TRBJ2-3, with a possible D match to TRBD2 (5 bases). This CDR3 contains 15 residues. Germline values: CDR1 SSHAT, CDR2 FNYEAQ (reference sequence). The V end was cut by 2 bases, the J end by 3 bases, with 12 bases between. The CDR3 DNA follows: TGTGCCAGCAGCTTAACGAGCGGTAGGACAGATACGCAGTATTTT. This translates into CASSLTSGRTDTQYF.

A note on this clonotype: At one end, the junction sequence differs from germline, possibly due to a read error. CDR3 residues: CASSPKNQLGSTF. The CDR3 coding sequence is TGTGCCAGCTCACCTAAAAACCAGCTAGGCTCGACATTC. The chain carries TRBV18 and TRBJ2-7; D not certain. The germline V gene has CDR1 KGHSH and CDR2 LQKENI. The CDR3 totals 13 residues.

This clonotype was seen only a few times. V is TRBV7-2 and J is TRBJ1-2, with TRBD1 identical over 8 bases. The J segment lost 3 bases and the V segment lost 10 bases, leaving 4 bases of the junction unmatched. There are 12 residues in the CDR3. The germline CDR1 and CDR2 sequences are SGHTA and FQGNSA. This CDR3 reads CAIRTGHYGYTF. CDR3 in DNA: TGTGCCATTCGGACAGGGCACTATGGCTACACCTTC.

This clonotype was found many times. This chain uses TRBV7-9 with TRBJ2-7; D remains ambiguous. The CDR3 contains 12 residues. The V gene lost 3 bases and the J gene lost 4 bases, with 7 bases spanning the gap. Germline values: CDR1 SEHNR, CDR2 FQNEAQ (reference sequence). CDR3 region: CASSFLGYEQYF. CDR3 nucleotides: TGTGCCAGCAGCTTCCTAGGGTACGAGCAGTACTTC.

There are a few counts of this clonotype. V is TRBV24-1 and J is TRBJ2-1; TRBD2 might be the D (6 bases). The V gene lost 6 bases and the J gene lost 3 bases, with 11 bases spanning the gap. Germline values: CDR1 KGHDR, CDR2 SFDVKD. The CDR3 extends over 14 amino acids. CDR3: CATSQGTYYNEQFF. The CDR3 DNA sequence: TGTGCCACCAGTCAAGGGACTTACTACAATGAGCAGTTCTTC.

This clonotype was seen a few times. The chain couples TRBV5-8 to TRBJ2-7; D may be TRBD2 (6 bases). V was cut by 0 bases and J by 2 bases, with 12 bases left in between. Looked up from germline, CDR1 is SGHTS and CDR2 is YDEGEE. The CDR3 length is 15 residues. The DNA of the CDR3 is TGTGCCAGCAGCTTGGTGGCGGGCGGGGCCTACGAGCAGTACTTC. This gives the protein CASSLVAGGAYEQYF. The full variable domain, in which reference TRBV5-8 and TRBJ2-7 provide the parts outside the CDR3, is EAGVTQSPTHLIKTRGQQATLRCSPISGHTSVYWYQQALGLGLQFLLWYDEGEERNRGNFPPRFSGRQFPNYSSELNVNALELEDSALYLCASSLVAGGAYEQYFGPGTRLTVT.

This clonotype occurred once. J is TRBJ2-5 and V is TRBV30; D not certain. The CDR3 spans 12 residues. Trimming shortened V by 4 bases and J by 1 base, and 7 bases separated the two germline ends. Germline loops: CDR1 GTSNPN, CDR2 SVGIG (reference sequence). CDR3 sequence (DNA): TGTGCCTGGAACCCGGGCCAAGAGACCCAGTACTTC. The encoded protein is CAWNPGQETQYF.

V gene TRBV24-1 combines with J gene TRBJ1-2; D might be TRBD1 (6 bases). Per germline, CDR1 KGHDR and CDR2 SFDVKD. The CDR3 extends over 16 amino acids. V gave up 7 bases and J gave up 7 bases, with 24 bases separating them. The CDR3 bases are TGTGCCACCAGATCCCACAGCCGGGGGCCCGCTCTTGGCTACACCTTC. Protein product: CATRSHSRGPALGYTF.

The chain is built from TRBV6-5 and TRBJ1-3; D is uncertain. Germline V gene lookup returns CDR1 MNHEY and CDR2 SVGAGI. CDR3 length equals 17 residues. V dropped 0 bases and J dropped 5 bases, with 17 bases sitting between them. The chain's CDR3 is CASSYSVSRLTRNTIYF. The CDR3 DNA reads TGTGCCAGCAGTTACTCGGTCTCCCGGTTAACTCGAAACACCATATATTTT.

This clonotype was seen just once. This rearrangement joins TRBV20-1 to TRBJ2-2; 11 nucleotides match TRBD2. The CDR3 totals 15 residues. CDR1 and CDR2 (germline): DFQATT, SNEGSKA (reference sequence). With V trimmed by 6 bases and J by 5 bases, 8 bases remained unmatched. The CDR3: CSARTSGRGTGELFF. The CDR3 nucleotides read TGCAGTGCCAGAACTAGCGGGAGAGGGACCGGGGAGCTGTTTTTT.

The chain is built from TRBV2 and TRBJ2-7; D gene uncertain. In germline, CDR1 is SNHLY, CDR2 FYNNEI. The length of the CDR3 is 13 residues. V was trimmed by 7 bases and J by 3 bases, leaving 13 bases between them. Written as DNA, the CDR3 is TGTGCCAGCACTGCGGATAGTAACTACGAGCAGTACTTC. Its protein is CASTADSNYEQYF.

This chain connects TRBV24-1 to TRBJ2-5; 7 bases line up with TRBD2. The CDR3 runs 16 residues. V was pared by 5 bases and J by 4 bases, with 12 bases of the junction left unmatched. Germline loops: CDR1 KGHDR, CDR2 SFDVKD. The CDR3 coding sequence is TGTGCCACCAGTGGCCCCGCAAGCGGGAAGGCAGAGACCCAGTACTTC. Translation: CATSGPASGKAETQYF.